The clone carrying this T cell receptor beta chain has more than one count but fewer than ten. Its target is not known. Each sample yielded at least 6.5 million isolated PBMCs. Germline V CDR1 and CDR2: MNHEY, SVGEGT. The length of the CDR3 is 14 residues. Trimming removed 3 bases from V and 5 bases from J, with 11 bases in between. The record originates from a study of blood T cells in healthy people across ages. Sample-barcoded 5' priming and a J-beta primer mix drove a second PCR of about 6 to 12 cycles. TCRdb re-derived calls from the 5' RACE reads in MiXCR, one entry per CDR3 protein. The sample has fewer than 2,000,000 distinct CDR3 sequences, around 42% seen once. Study results and limitations: Diversity of TCR beta per million T cells declined in a roughly linear way with age.

Source material: blood. The TCR was taken from a human donor in good health. The genes are TRBV6-2 or TRBV6-3 and TRBJ2-1; unclear D gene. The CDR3 DNA reads TGTGCCAGCAGTTATTTAGCCGGAGACAATGAGCAGTTCTTC. Its protein is CASSYLAGDNEQFF.